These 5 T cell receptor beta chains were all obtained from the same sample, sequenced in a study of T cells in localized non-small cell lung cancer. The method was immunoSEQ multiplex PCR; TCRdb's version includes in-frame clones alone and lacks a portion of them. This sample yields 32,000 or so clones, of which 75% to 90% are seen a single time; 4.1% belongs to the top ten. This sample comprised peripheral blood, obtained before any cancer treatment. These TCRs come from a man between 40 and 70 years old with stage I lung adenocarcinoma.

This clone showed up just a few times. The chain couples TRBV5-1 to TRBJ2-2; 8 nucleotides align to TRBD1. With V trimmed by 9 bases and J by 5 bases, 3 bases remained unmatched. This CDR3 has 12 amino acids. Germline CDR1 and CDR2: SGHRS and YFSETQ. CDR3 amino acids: CATRTGTGELFF. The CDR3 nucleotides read TGCGCCACCAGGACAGGGACCGGGGAGCTGTTTTTT.

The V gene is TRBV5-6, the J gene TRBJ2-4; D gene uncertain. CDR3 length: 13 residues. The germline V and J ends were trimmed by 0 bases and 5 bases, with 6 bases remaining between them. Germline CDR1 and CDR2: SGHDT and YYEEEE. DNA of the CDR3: TGTGCCAGCAGCTTGGTTGGTGAAAACATTCAGTACTTC. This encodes CASSLVGENIQYF.

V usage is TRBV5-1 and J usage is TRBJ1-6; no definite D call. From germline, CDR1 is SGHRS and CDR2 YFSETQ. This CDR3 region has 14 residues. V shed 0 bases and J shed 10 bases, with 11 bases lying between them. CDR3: CASSLEGKSSPLHF. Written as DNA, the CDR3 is TGCGCCAGCAGCTTGGAAGGGAAAAGCTCACCCCTCCACTTT.

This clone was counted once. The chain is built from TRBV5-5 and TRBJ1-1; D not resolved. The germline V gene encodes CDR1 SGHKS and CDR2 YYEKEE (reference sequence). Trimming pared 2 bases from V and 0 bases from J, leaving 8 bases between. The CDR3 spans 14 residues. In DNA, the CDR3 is TGTGCCAGCAGCTTATCACACATGAACACTGAAGCTTTCTTT. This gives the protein CASSLSHMNTEAFF.

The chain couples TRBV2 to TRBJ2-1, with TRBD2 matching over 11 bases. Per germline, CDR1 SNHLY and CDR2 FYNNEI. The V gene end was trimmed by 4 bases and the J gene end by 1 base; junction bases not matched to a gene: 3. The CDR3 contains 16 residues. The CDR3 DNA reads TGTGCCAGCAGTGTAGCGGGGGGGCCTTCCTACAATGAGCAGTTCTTC. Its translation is CASSVAGGPSYNEQFF.